This T cell receptor (beta chain) was identified in a study of low-dose radiotherapy and immunotherapy resistance in tumors (dated by TCRdb to between 2021 and 2024). For the wider study: Cohort 1 received 0.5 Gy per fraction every 2 weeks, with a prescribed total PTV dose of 6.5 Gy. Patients were given nivolumab as a 240 mg flat dose every two weeks and ipilimumab at 1 mg/kg every six weeks, with both drugs delivered intravenously. Trial participants were not randomized into treatment groups. Starting on cycle 1 day 1, patients took 300 mg of aspirin by mouth once daily for four cycles. Intravenous cyclophosphamide at 200 mg/m2 was administered every two weeks, one day ahead of each radiation and immunotherapy administration. For Cohort 2, the dose was 1 Gy per fraction given every two weeks, adding up to 13 Gy in total across 26 weeks. Eight patients were included in the translational analysis: three from the first dose cohort and the first five from the second dose cohort.

The sample's time point, from its label and the paper: after trial treatment. In the paper's terms, the treatment or condition label means: LDRT plus nivolumab, ipilimumab, low-dose cyclophosphamide and aspirin (RACIN trial). The donors came from RACIN, which was a single-arm phase I dose-escalation trial that paired nivolumab and ipilimumab with aspirin, low-dose cyclophosphamide and low-dose radiotherapy. To be eligible, a patient needed to have an advanced solid tumor that was TIL-negative. This clonotype was recorded many times. It has no known antigen specificity. No much larger clone exists at a distance of one base, and base qualities are not known. The listed sequencing device is Illumina HiSeq 2500. To make first-strand cDNA, Superscript III was used along with a set of TRAV- and TRBV-specific primers so that both the TCRalpha and TCRbeta chains were covered. TCRs were amplified with Phusion for about 21 PCR cycles, with a constant-region primer paired with the adapter attached to the V primers. The isolated mRNA was amplified using the MessageAmp II aRNA Amplification Kit, with in vitro transcription performed for less than 20 hours at 37 degrees C. mRNA for TCR sequencing was isolated with the Dynabeads mRNA DIRECT Purification Kit. A second approximately 24-cycle Phusion PCR added indexed Illumina adapters, and products were purified with AMPure XP beads. Processing in the source paper ran as follows. Custom Perl scripts were used to pool TCR sequences that encoded the same protein, to remove out-of-frame sequences, and to calculate the abundance of each clonotype. Any TCR sequence supported by only a single read was excluded from analysis. Among the metrics used to describe the repertoires were Shannon entropy, Gini index, clonality, richness, and the frequency of TCRs shared between repertoires. TCRdb's own reprocessing of the public reads used fastp at Q25 and MiXCR and kept productive beta chains. When rows share a CDR3 protein, they turn into one entry using the most common DNA and genes. TCRdb, rather than the study authors, made the V and J calls. Present in this sample are some 57,000 distinct CDR3 sequences, less than 30% of which were seen just once. Together, the top ten hold 6.5% to 7% of the sample.

CDR1 and CDR2 were assigned from the germline V gene as SGHRS and YFSETQ. V is cut back by 4 bases and J by 2 bases, with 5 bases in the junction unmatched. The CDR3 contains 15 residues, cysteine and phenylalanine counted. The CDR3 DNA has 45 bases and is translated from base 1. This material consisted of PBMCs, taken after low-dose radiotherapy plus immunotherapy. The clonotype comes from a male donor with prostate cancer. Recombination linked TRBV5-1 to TRBJ2-1, and TRBD1 aligns with 8 junction nucleotides. The CDR3 region has the sequence CASSPDRVTYNEQFF. At the DNA level, the sequence is TGCGCCAGCAGCCCGGACAGGGTCACCTACAATGAGCAGTTCTTC.